One and the same sample provided the 5 T cell receptor beta chains below, sequenced in a study of OX40 agonist ivuxolimab in advanced cancers. Sequenced by immunoSEQ multiplex PCR; TCRdb stores in-frame clones only, minus some. The table shows tens of thousands of clones, with around 80% occurring only once. This sample comprised CD4+ or CD8+ T cells sorted from blood, obtained in a trial of the OX40 agonist ivuxolimab. All receptors derive from an adult with an advanced solid tumor such as melanoma, head and neck, liver or kidney cancer.

Notes on this clone: Other DNA sequences in this specimen translate into the identical CDR3. The rearrangement links TRBV6-1 to TRBJ2-6; D is unclear. V dropped 4 bases and J dropped 0 bases, with 7 bases sitting between them. Germline-derived CDR1 and CDR2 are MNHNS and SASEGT. CDR3 length: 15 amino acids. This chain's CDR3 is CASSVASSGANVLTF. The CDR3 DNA sequence: TGTGCCAGCAGTGTGGCGAGCTCTGGGGCCAACGTCCTGACTTTC.

The chain is built from TRBV27 and TRBJ2-7, with D possibly TRBD2 on 5 matching bases. CDR1 and CDR2 from the germline V gene are MNHEY and SMNVEV (reference sequence). The CDR3 is 12 amino acids. V shed 5 bases and J shed 9 bases, with 14 bases lying between them. CDR3 sequence: CASSRPPGVQYF. The CDR3 bases are TGTGCCAGCAGTAGGCCCCCCGGGGTGCAGTACTTC.

This clone counts as medium-sized (0.01 to 0.1%). The J gene is TRBJ2-2, the V gene TRBV27; unclear D gene. This CDR3 has 14 residues. The V gene lost 6 bases and the J gene lost 6 bases, with 14 bases spanning the gap. Germline V gene sequence: CDR1 MNHEY, CDR2 SMNVEV (reference sequence). CDR3 region: CASRRVRDAGELFF. CDR3 nucleotide sequence: TGTGCCAGCAGGAGAGTGCGCGACGCCGGGGAGCTGTTTTTT.

This clone appeared a few times. The chain links TRBV11-2 to TRBJ2-3; the D gene is possibly TRBD1 (5 bases). Looked up from germline, CDR1 is SGHAT and CDR2 is FQNNGV. Between the trimmed V and J ends, which lost 8 bases and 0 bases, there was a span of 21 bases. The CDR3 contains 17 residues. As DNA, the CDR3 is TGTGCCAGCCGAAGGGGAAGGAGTCATACTAGCACAGATACGCAGTATTTT. It specifies CASRRGRSHTSTDTQYF.

The rearrangement uses TRBV19 and TRBJ2-1; D ambiguous. This CDR3 has 14 residues. Germline V gives CDR1 LNHDA, CDR2 SQIVND (reference sequence). V was trimmed by 6 bases and J by 0 bases, leaving 9 bases between them. The CDR3, as DNA: TGTGCCAGTAGGGGTCCCCTCTCCTACAATGAGCAGTTCTTC. Amino acid sequence: CASRGPLSYNEQFF.